The rows below give T cell receptor beta chains drawn from one sample of a study. TCRdb re-derived calls from the RT-PCR reads in MiXCR, one entry per CDR3 protein. The sample yields more than 600,000 distinct CDR3 sequences, approximately 15% seen once. The sample taken for sequencing was memory CD4+ T cells from blood. These receptors were collected from a female donor in good health, serving as a healthy control. Both conserved end residues are part of each CDR3. D genes are given only for firm matches. Not every row has a clone size; where given, it reads once, few, many or a size class.

TGTGCCAGCAGTTCTTCAGATTCCTCCTACAATGAGCAGTTCTTC,CASSSSDSSYNEQFF,-,TRBJ2-1,-,TRBV7-8
TGTGCCAGCAGCTTTACCGCGACAGACTCCTACGAGCAGTACTTC,CASSFTATDSYEQYF,-,TRBJ2-7,many,TRBV7-2
TGTGCCAGCAGCTTAGTATACGGGACAGGGGGCTCCTTGGAGGGCTACACCTTC,CASSLVYGTGGSLEGYTF,TRBD1,TRBJ1-2,-,TRBV7-2
TGTGCCAGCAGTTACTCGTGGCAGGGGGGAGATACGCAGTATTTT,CASSYSWQGGDTQYF,-,TRBJ2-3,few,TRBV6-5
TGTGCCAGCAGCCAAGATCTCCTAGTCGCCGGGGAGCTGTTTTTT,CASSQDLLVAGELFF,-,TRBJ2-2,-,TRBV4-2
TGTGCCAGCAGTCGTCTCCGGACAGGATTAAACTCCTACGAGCAGTACTTC,CASSRLRTGLNSYEQYF,TRBD1,TRBJ2-7,-,TRBV28
TGCGCCAGCAGCCAAGGGTTCAGGCGGGGCACAGATACGCAGTATTTT,CASSQGFRRGTDTQYF,-,TRBJ2-3,few,TRBV4-3
TGTGCCAGTAGTACCCCCCAGGTAGGGGGTCAGCCCCAGCATTTT,CASSTPQVGGQPQHF,-,TRBJ1-5,once,TRBV19
TGCGCCAGCAGCTTTATTGGGACAGGGGGGAGTGAGCAGTTCTTC,CASSFIGTGGSEQFF,TRBD1,TRBJ2-1,many,TRBV5-1
TGCGCCAGCAGCTTGGGGGGACAGGGGGCCCAAGAGACCCAGTACTTC,CASSLGGQGAQETQYF,TRBD1,TRBJ2-5,many,TRBV5-1
TGTGCCAGCAGCTACCTACACGAGGGCGTCTTT,CASSYLHEGVF,-,TRBJ1-1,many,TRBV7-2
TGTGCCATCAGTGAGCAACTTACCACGAACACCGGGGAGCTGTTTTTT,CAISEQLTTNTGELFF,-,TRBJ2-2,many,TRBV10-3
TGTGCCAGCAGCTTGAAGGAGGGGGGGGTCTATGGCTACACCTTC,CASSLKEGGVYGYTF,-,TRBJ1-2,-,TRBV5-6
TGTGCCACCAGCAGAGATGGCAAACCCTACAATGAGCAGTTCTTC,CATSRDGKPYNEQFF,-,TRBJ2-1,-,TRBV15
TGTGCCAGCAGCCTCCTGCTAGGCCATGAGCAGTTCTTC,CASSLLLGHEQFF,-,TRBJ2-1,-,TRBV7-3
TGTGCCAGCAGCTTAAGGCGGAACACAGATACGCAGTATTTT,CASSLRRNTDTQYF,-,TRBJ2-3,few,TRBV7-8
TGTGCCAGCAGATCACAGGGGATCCACGAGCAGTACTTC,CASRSQGIHEQYF,TRBD1,TRBJ2-7,many,TRBV12-3/TRBV12-4
TGTGCCACCAGCGTTAGAGGAGGGACTAGCGGGGCGGGGCGGGAGCTGTTTTTT,CATSVRGGTSGAGRELFF,TRBD2,TRBJ2-2,few,TRBV15
TGTGCCAGCAAGCGGAAACGATACACTGAAGCTTTCTTT,CASKRKRYTEAFF,-,TRBJ1-1,-,TRBV28
TGCAGTGCTAGAGGAGTGTGGTCGTACACTGAAGCTTTCTTT,CSARGVWSYTEAFF,-,TRBJ1-1,few,TRBV20-1
TGTGCCAGCTCAACCTTACGGTCTTACGAGCAGTACTTC,CASSTLRSYEQYF,-,TRBJ2-7,-,TRBV18
TGCGCCAGTAAACTAGCGGAGAGTACCAATGAGCAGTTCTTC,CASKLAESTNEQFF,TRBD2,TRBJ2-1,few,TRBV5-1
TGTGCCAGCAGTTACTCGCCAGTTGGACAGCGTGGCTACACCTTC,CASSYSPVGQRGYTF,-,TRBJ1-2,-,TRBV6-5
TGTGCCAGCAGCGGGACTAGGTTCTCCTACAATGAGCAGTTCTTC,CASSGTRFSYNEQFF,TRBD2,TRBJ2-1,few,TRBV2
TGTGCCAGCAGTTACGGGACAGGGGTCTACAATGAGCAGTTCTTC,CASSYGTGVYNEQFF,TRBD1,TRBJ2-1,-,TRBV6-2/TRBV6-3
TGTGCCAGCAGTTTATACCCCCCAAGGGGTGGGTTGGTGAATTCACCCCTCCACTTT,CASSLYPPRGGLVNSPLHF,-,TRBJ1-6,-,TRBV27
TGTGCCAGCAGTGAGGTCTGGGACACCGGGGAGCTGTTTTTT,CASSEVWDTGELFF,-,TRBJ2-2,few,TRBV6-1
TGTGCCAGCAGCTTGGACGGACCCTCCTCCTACAATGAGCAGTTCTTC,CASSLDGPSSYNEQFF,-,TRBJ2-1,few,TRBV5-5
TGTGCCACTAAGGGGTTCGACCTAGACCACTCCTACAATGAGCAGTTCTTC,CATKGFDLDHSYNEQFF,-,TRBJ2-1,-,TRBV25-1
TGTGCCAGCAGCTTAAACATCTACAATGAGCAGTTCTTC,CASSLNIYNEQFF,-,TRBJ2-1,many,TRBV7-3
TGTGCCAGCAGCTTGGGGACAGGGTGGACCGGGGAGCTGTTTTTT,CASSLGTGWTGELFF,TRBD1,TRBJ2-2,many,TRBV7-2
TGTGCCAGCAGCTCAAGTATTAACACTGAAGCTTTCTTT,CASSSSINTEAFF,-,TRBJ1-1,-,TRBV7-3
TGTGCCATCAGACCGGGACAGCCCTTCGGGGAGCAGTACTTC,CAIRPGQPFGEQYF,TRBD1,TRBJ2-7,few,TRBV10-3
TGTGCCATCAGTAGGACAGGGCCGACAGATACGCAGTATTTT,CAISRTGPTDTQYF,TRBD1,TRBJ2-3,few,TRBV10-3
TGTGCCAGCAGCGTAGGAGGAGGGGACCAAGGCACAGATACGCAGTATTTT,CASSVGGGDQGTDTQYF,-,TRBJ2-3,-,TRBV9
TGTGCCAGCAGCTTGACAGACACCCCCTACGAGCAGTACTTC,CASSLTDTPYEQYF,-,TRBJ2-7,few,TRBV7-2
TGCAGCGTTGTAGGGGCGGGAGGCCCGGGCAATGAGCAGTTCTTC,CSVVGAGGPGNEQFF,TRBD2,TRBJ2-1,-,TRBV29-1
TGCGCCAGCAGCTTTCAAAGCGGTCAAGAGACCCAGTACTTC,CASSFQSGQETQYF,-,TRBJ2-5,few,TRBV5-1
TGTGCCAGCAGTTCCCTTGGGGCCCCGGATACGCAGTATTTT,CASSSLGAPDTQYF,-,TRBJ2-3,-,TRBV6-2/TRBV6-3
TGTGCCAGCAGCCTTAGGGCCGGGAGTGGCTACACCTTC,CASSLRAGSGYTF,-,TRBJ1-2,few,TRBV5-5
TGCAGTGCTGCATCTTTCGGGGGGATGAACACCGGGGAGCTGTTTTTT,CSAASFGGMNTGELFF,TRBD2,TRBJ2-2,many,TRBV20-1
TGTGCCACCGCAGACGGTCCAAAACTGTTTTTT,CATADGPKLFF,-,TRBJ1-4,-,TRBV6-2/TRBV6-3
TGCAGTCGACTAGCGGGATCCGAGCAGTACTTC,CSRLAGSEQYF,TRBD2,TRBJ2-7,-,TRBV20-1
TGTGCCAGCAGCTTAAAGTTGGGTGTTGATACGCAGTATTTT,CASSLKLGVDTQYF,-,TRBJ2-3,many,TRBV7-2